The clone carrying this T cell receptor beta chain appeared once. The data were taken from a study of T cell changes during pregnancy in multiple sclerosis. Trimming took 4 bases from V and 1 from J, leaving 10 bases between them. Per germline, CDR1 LGHNA and CDR2 YSLEER. This CDR3 is built from 14 residues. Profiling relied on immunoSEQ multiplex PCR, and the TCRdb table lists in-frame clones only, not all of them. The table includes more than 35,000 clones, 88% detected once. The sample in question was CD8+ T cells from peripheral blood mononuclear cells, obtained after pregnancy. J is TRBJ1-1 and V is TRBV4-3; possible D gene TRBD1, 5 bases. The receptor was isolated from a female donor in good health, enrolled as a control in a pregnancy study. The CDR3 DNA follows: TGCGCCAGCAGCCCTGGGGGGGGGAACACTGAAGCTTTCTTT. This encodes CASSPGGGNTEAFF.